The source of this T cell receptor (beta chain) is a study of T-cell memory formation after mild COVID-19. Overall study: The TCR clusters were mostly specific to one donor.

Broader study findings: Some responding clones appeared in pre-infection memory, suggesting cross-reactive memory joined.

The CDR3 sequence is 14 residues long. The V gene's germline CDR1 is LNHDA and CDR2 SQIVND (reference sequence). The ends were cut back, 6 bases at V and 10 bases at J, with 21 bases in the middle. This clonotype occurred a few times. Its matching antigen is unknown. A single record per CDR3 protein comes from TCRdb applying MiXCR to the 5' RACE reads. The repertoire holds around 450,000 distinct CDR3 sequences, with roughly 24% as singletons. The receptor comes from an adult woman who had mild COVID-19 (a few samples of this study predate the infection). Cell type and time point are not known. Sequenced material: PBMCs or a T cell subset sorted from them (not recorded which). This chain links TRBV19 with TRBJ1-1; D is undetermined. In nucleotides, the CDR3 is TGTGCCAGTAGGAGCCTCCAACGTCCGTATGGAGCTTTCTTT. It encodes CASRSLQRPYGAFF.